The 13 T cell receptor beta chains given below trace back to one sample, sequenced in a study of beta chain features in type 1 diabetes. The study reverse transcribed the entire isolated RNA, so it sequenced expressed TCRB transcripts. Sequencing was performed with immunoSEQ multiplex PCR; in TCRdb, only in-frame clones are kept and a portion is missing. Altogether more than 130,000 clones are present, 6.9% being singletons, with the ten largest covering around 1.5%. Source material: central memory CD4+ T cells from blood. The origin of the receptors is a woman in her thirties in good health.

In this sample, this clone turned up many times. The V and J genes are TRBV4-3 and TRBJ2-3; a weak D match, TRBD2 (5 bases). Germline V gene lookup returns CDR1 LGHNA and CDR2 YSLEER. The CDR3 length is 15 residues. V was cut by 5 bases and J by 4 bases, with 16 bases left in between. CDR3 region: CASSGRGQIADTQYF. For the CDR3, the DNA is TGCGCCAGCAGCGGACGGGGTCAAATTGCAGATACGCAGTATTTT.

This clone was found a few times. The genes are TRBV10-3 and TRBJ1-2, with D tentatively TRBD1 (6 bases). From germline, CDR1 is ENHRY and CDR2 SYGVKD. This CDR3 comprises 13 residues. V lost 10 bases and J 2 bases, leaving 14 bases between the germline ends. The CDR3 here is CATRPQGNYGYTF. Here the CDR3 DNA reads TGTGCCACACGACCACAGGGAAACTATGGCTACACCTTC.

In its sample, this clone was seen a few times. The V and J genes are TRBV28 and TRBJ2-3; D unclear. The CDR3 is made up of 16 amino acids. V lost 6 bases and J lost 1, with 17 bases in between. Per the germline V gene, CDR1 is MDHEN and CDR2 is SYDVKM. The CDR3 here is CASSRMRQIGTDTQYF. The CDR3 DNA reads TGTGCCAGCAGCCGGATGCGACAAATCGGCACAGATACGCAGTATTTT.

This clone was observed a few times. This chain connects TRBV6-6 to TRBJ1-2; tentatively, D is TRBD1 (6 bases). V was shortened by 6 bases and J by 5 bases, with 16 bases between the two germline ends. Germline V gives CDR1 MNHNY, CDR2 SVGAGI (reference sequence). This CDR3 comprises 14 residues. In DNA form, the CDR3 reads TGTGCCAGCAGAGATCCAACAGGGAATTATGGCTACACCTTC. This sequence encodes CASRDPTGNYGYTF.

This clone was recorded at least ten times. The chain combines TRBV19 with TRBJ2-1; TRBD1 might be the D (6 bases). V dropped 3 bases and J dropped 7 bases, with 16 bases sitting between them. The CDR3 has 15 residues. Germline values: CDR1 LNHDA, CDR2 SQIVND (reference sequence). The CDR3 bases are TGTGCCAGTAGTATTGAGGGACAAAGGACGAATGAGCAGTTCTTC. Residues: CASSIEGQRTNEQFF.

The chain joins TRBV19 to TRBJ2-1; D possibly corresponds to TRBD2 (5 bases). V was pared by 3 bases and J by 0 bases, with 12 bases between. CDR1 is LNHDA, CDR2 SQIVND, per germline (reference sequence). CDR3 size: 16 residues. The CDR3: CASSIWTPSSYNEQFF. The CDR3 bases are TGTGCCAGTAGTATCTGGACTCCCAGCTCCTACAATGAGCAGTTCTTC.

The rearrangement joins TRBV7-6 to TRBJ2-5; 7 bases line up with TRBD2. With V trimmed by 5 bases and J by 5 bases, 11 bases remained unmatched. Germline CDR1 reads SGHVS; CDR2 reads FNYEAQ. This CDR3 is built from 15 residues. CDR3 residues: CASSRTGGHRETQYF. DNA for the CDR3: TGTGCCAGCAGCAGAACGGGGGGTCATAGGGAGACCCAGTACTTC.

Only a few counts were recorded for this clone. The chain has TRBV28 and TRBJ2-7; TRBD2 matches 9 bases. Germline CDR1 MDHEN, CDR2 SYDVKM. Trimming cost V 5 bases and J 7 bases; bases outside gene matches: 9. The CDR3 is 14 residues long. The CDR3 here is CASSPSSGIREQYF. The CDR3 DNA sequence: TGTGCCAGCAGTCCTTCTAGCGGGATTAGGGAGCAGTACTTC. The full variable domain, in which reference TRBV28 and TRBJ2-7 provide the parts outside the CDR3, is DVKVTQSSRYLVKRTGEKVFLECVQDMDHENMFWYRQDPGLGLRLIYFSYDVKMKEKGDIPEGYSVSREKKERFSLILESASTNQTSMYLCASSPSSGIREQYFGPGTRLTVT.

J is TRBJ1-5 and V is TRBV7-9, with D hard to call. Germline loops: CDR1 SEHNR, CDR2 FQNEAQ (reference sequence). This CDR3 spans 13 amino acids. With 4 bases removed from V and 3 bases from J, the gap between germline ends came to 7 bases. In DNA, the CDR3 is TGTGCCAGCAGCTCCCTTCCCAATCAGCCCCAGCATTTT. Translated, it gives CASSSLPNQPQHF.

The chain has TRBV16 and TRBJ2-2; 10 bases match TRBD2. There are 15 residues in the CDR3. The J segment lost 5 bases and the V segment lost 7 bases, leaving 7 bases of the junction unmatched. CDR1 is KGHSY and CDR2 is FQNENV in the germline V gene. The CDR3 spells CASTTLAGETGELFF. The CDR3 nucleotides read TGTGCCAGCACGACTCTAGCGGGAGAAACCGGGGAGCTGTTTTTT. Supplemented by reference TRBV16 and TRBJ2-2, the full variable domain reads GEEVAQTPKHLVRGEGQKAKLYCAPIKGHSYVFWYQQVLKNEFKFLISFQNENVFDETGMPKERFSAKCLPNSPCSLEIQATKLEDSAVYFCASTTLAGETGELFFGEGSRLTVL.

Only a few counts were recorded for this clone. V is TRBV28 and J is TRBJ2-1; tentatively, D is TRBD2 (5 bases). Trimming removed 6 bases from V and 6 bases from J, with 12 bases in between. This CDR3 spans 13 amino acids. From germline, CDR1 is MDHEN and CDR2 SYDVKM. In DNA, the CDR3 is TGTGCCAGCAGACCACAAGCGGTCAATGAGCAGTTCTTC. This gives the protein CASRPQAVNEQFF.

This clone was seen only a few times. This chain links TRBV19 with TRBJ1-1; D unresolved. Trimming pared 9 bases from V and 1 base from J, leaving 12 bases between. CDR3 length: 13 residues. Germline V gene data show CDR1 as LNHDA and CDR2 as SQIVND (reference sequence). The CDR3 loop reads CASRWHPNTEAFF. In DNA form, the CDR3 reads TGTGCCAGCCGCTGGCACCCGAACACTGAAGCTTTCTTT.

V gene TRBV4-2 combines with J gene TRBJ2-7; TRBD1 might be the D (6 bases). Germline V gene data show CDR1 as LGHNA and CDR2 as YNFKEQ. V was shortened by 0 bases and J by 6 bases, with 21 bases between the two germline ends. This CDR3 is 17 amino acids long. This CDR3 reads CASSQDRTGLILAEQYF. The CDR3 nucleotides read TGTGCCAGCAGCCAAGATCGCACAGGGTTAATTCTTGCCGAGCAGTACTTC.